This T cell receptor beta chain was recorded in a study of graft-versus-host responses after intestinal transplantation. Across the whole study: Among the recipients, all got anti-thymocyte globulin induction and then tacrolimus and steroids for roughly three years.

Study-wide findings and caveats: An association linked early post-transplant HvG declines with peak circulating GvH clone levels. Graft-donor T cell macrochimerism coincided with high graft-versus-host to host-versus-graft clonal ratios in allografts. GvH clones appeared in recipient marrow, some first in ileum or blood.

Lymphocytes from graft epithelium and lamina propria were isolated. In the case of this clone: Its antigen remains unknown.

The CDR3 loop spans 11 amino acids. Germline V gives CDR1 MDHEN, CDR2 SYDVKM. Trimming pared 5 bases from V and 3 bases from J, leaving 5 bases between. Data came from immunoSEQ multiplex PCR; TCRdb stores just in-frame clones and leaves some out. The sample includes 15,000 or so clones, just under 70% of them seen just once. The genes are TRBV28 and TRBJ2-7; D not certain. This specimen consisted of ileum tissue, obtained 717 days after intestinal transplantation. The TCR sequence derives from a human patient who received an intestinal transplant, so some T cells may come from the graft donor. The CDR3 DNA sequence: TGTGCCAGCAGTAACTACTACGAGCAGTACTTC. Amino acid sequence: CASSNYYEQYF.